The T cell receptor (beta chain) under discussion was sequenced for a study of blood T cell repertoires in COVID-19. About the study: The United States, Italy and Spain provided the acute and convalescent COVID-19 samples.

V shed 3 bases, J shed 5 bases, and the junction held 9 bases outside the gene matches. The germline gives CDR1 LNHDA, CDR2 SQIVND (reference sequence). CDR3 length: 15 amino acids. Per the original data handling: It was from reference gene primer amplification that nucleated cell counts were estimated. The assay was immunoSEQ multiplex PCR, and TCRdb's table has in-frame clones only and misses some. Clone size and the V and J calls come from that table; the DNA yielded D and trimming. Among 210,000 or so clones listed, roughly 80% were seen once. A few counts support this clone. The chain uses TRBV19 and TRBJ2-7, with 8 bases fitting TRBD2. This TCR was recovered from a woman over 75 with acute or convalescent COVID-19. Input material: peripheral blood. This CDR3 reads CASSIQAGASDEQYF. Here the CDR3 DNA reads TGTGCCAGTAGTATTCAAGCGGGAGCCTCGGACGAGCAGTACTTC.